This paragraph covers one TCR beta chain sequence. This sample was included in a study of blood T cell repertoires in COVID-19. The CDR3 is 13 residues long. Germline CDR1 is LNHDA and CDR2 is SQIVND (reference sequence). V was trimmed by 1 base and J by 7 bases, leaving 10 bases between them. Assay: immunoSEQ multiplex PCR; the TCRdb copy retains only in-frame clones and omits some. The table includes 100,000 to 140,000 clones, 80% to 95% detected once. The clonotype comes from a woman in her twenties or thirties with acute or convalescent COVID-19. This rearrangement joins TRBV19 to TRBJ1-1; tentatively, D is TRBD1 (6 bases). What was sequenced was peripheral blood. CDR3 bases: TGTGCCAGTAGTATAGTAGGGGGTGGTGAAGCTTTCTTT. Protein: CASSIVGGGEAFF.